One sample yielded the 21 T cell receptor beta chains listed below, sequenced in a study of a mutant IDH1 vaccine in newly diagnosed glioma. The protocol was immunoSEQ multiplex PCR, while the TCRdb copy is restricted to in-frame clones and leaves out a portion. The sample has tens of thousands of clones, roughly 82% seen once. These receptors' targets are unknown. Documented time point: week 47, end of study. Each dose of the vaccine consisted of 300 ug of mutant IDH1 20-mer peptide, with topical imiquimod. The specimen was PBMCs, collected from a glioma patient whose treatment included an IDH1 peptide vaccine. The receptors were gathered from a man aged 18 to 29 with glioma. Some clones in this sample may be carry-over from other donors' samples.

The chain joins TRBV7-9 to TRBJ1-1; D is ambiguous. The V gene lost 5 bases and the J gene lost 6 bases, with 13 bases spanning the gap. Germline V gene lookup returns CDR1 SEHNR and CDR2 FQNEAQ (reference sequence). This CDR3 contains 13 residues. This chain's CDR3 is CASSLGHSSEAFF. Written as DNA, the CDR3 is TGTGCCAGCAGCCTGGGTCATAGCTCTGAAGCTTTCTTT.

Written as DNA, the CDR3 is TGTGCCAGCAGCTTACTCCGGAACACTGAAGCTTTCTTT. This encodes CASSLLRNTEAFF. This chain links TRBV5-6 with TRBJ1-1, with unresolved D. Looked up from germline, CDR1 is SGHDT and CDR2 is YYEEEE. V dropped 2 bases and J dropped 1 base, with 6 bases sitting between them. The CDR3 is 13 amino acids.

This clone is deemed medium-sized. The chain couples TRBV4-3 to TRBJ1-4, with D possibly matching TRBD1 (5 bases). Germline lookup yields CDR1 LGHNA and CDR2 YSLEER. This CDR3 comprises 15 residues. Trimming took 0 bases from V and 8 from J, leaving 13 bases between them. The CDR3 nucleotides read TGCGCCAGCAGCCAAGATCGTGGGGCGGGCGAAAAACTGTTTTTT. Protein sequence: CASSQDRGAGEKLFF.

The chain employs TRBV19 and TRBJ1-5, with D unclear. The CDR3 length is 16 residues. Germline values: CDR1 LNHDA, CDR2 SQIVND (reference sequence). Trimming took 3 bases from V and 1 from J, leaving 13 bases between them. The CDR3 DNA reads as TGTGCCAGTAGTATGGCGAGAGGGAGAAGCAATCAGCCCCAGCATTTT. It yields the protein CASSMARGRSNQPQHF.

The J gene is TRBJ1-1, the V gene TRBV4-3; a weak D match, TRBD1 (5 bases). V gave up 0 bases and J gave up 7 bases, with 9 bases separating them. CDR3 size: 13 residues. In germline, CDR1 is LGHNA, CDR2 YSLEER. CDR3 in amino acids: CASSQDWGLEAFF. DNA of the CDR3: TGCGCCAGCAGCCAAGATTGGGGCCTTGAAGCTTTCTTT.

This clone was counted between two and nine times. This sequence joins TRBV10-3 and TRBJ1-1; D perhaps matches TRBD1 (5 bases). V lost 0 bases, J lost 8 bases, and 13 bases lay in between. The CDR3 totals 14 residues. Germline CDR1 and CDR2: ENHRY and SYGVKD. As DNA, the CDR3 is TGTGCCATCAGTGAGTCGCAGGGCCTGGGGGAAGCTTTCTTT. Translation gives CAISESQGLGEAFF.

The chain uses TRBV30 and TRBJ2-4; 9 bases match TRBD1. Per germline, CDR1 GTSNPN and CDR2 SVGIG (reference sequence). The CDR3 length is 13 residues. V shed 6 bases, J shed 6 bases, and the junction held 6 bases outside the gene matches. The CDR3 DNA reads TGTGCCTGCACAGGGGGCGCCGGAAACATTCAGTACTTC. Amino acid sequence: CACTGGAGNIQYF.

The chain uses TRBV7-9 and TRBJ2-5; D perhaps matches TRBD2 (6 bases). Germline V gives CDR1 SEHNR, CDR2 FQNEAQ (reference sequence). V was trimmed by 0 bases and J by 4 bases, leaving 15 bases between them. This CDR3 region has 16 residues. The CDR3 region is CASSLAAGGDRETQYF. The DNA for the CDR3 is TGTGCCAGCAGCTTAGCGGCAGGAGGGGATCGAGAGACCCAGTACTTC.

The chain is built from TRBV2 and TRBJ1-5; D is perhaps TRBD1 (6 bases). V shed 6 bases and J shed 0 bases, with 18 bases lying between them. The length of the CDR3 is 17 residues. Germline values: CDR1 SNHLY, CDR2 FYNNEI. CDR3: CASRAGTPFYSNQPQHF. CDR3 sequence (DNA): TGTGCCAGCAGGGCCGGGACACCTTTTTATAGCAATCAGCCCCAGCATTTT. The whole variable domain, remainder taken from reference TRBV2 and TRBJ1-5, is EPEVTQTPSHQVTQMGQEVILRCVPISNHLYFYWYRQILGQKVEFLVSFYNNEISEKSEIFDDQFSVERPDGSNFTLKIRSTKLEDSAMYFCASRAGTPFYSNQPQHFGDGTRLSIL.

The chain has TRBV4-1 and TRBJ1-1; TRBD1 matches 8 bases. CDR3 length equals 14 residues. Germline V gene sequence: CDR1 MGHRA, CDR2 YSYEKL. V lost 3 bases to trimming and J lost 6 bases; unmatched junction nucleotides: 6. The CDR3, as DNA: TGCGCCAGCAGCCATGGGACAGGACGCCCTGAAGCTTTCTTT. It codes for CASSHGTGRPEAFF.

The gene calls are TRBV5-1 and TRBJ1-1; TRBD1 matches 7 bases. CDR3 length: 14 amino acids. V shed 4 bases, J shed 5 bases, and the junction held 8 bases outside the gene matches. Germline V lookup: CDR1 SGHRS, CDR2 YFSETQ. The DNA of the CDR3 is TGCGCCAGCAGCCTGACAGGGTCGCCGACTGAAGCTTTCTTT. Its translation: CASSLTGSPTEAFF.

DNA of the CDR3: TGTGCCAGCAGCATCGGTCCGCCCTCATCGTCCCTCTATGGCTACACCTTC. Its translation is CASSIGPPSSSLYGYTF. V usage is TRBV9 and J usage is TRBJ1-2; D is unclear. Deletions cut 4 bases from V and 4 bases from J, with 23 bases between. Per the germline V gene, CDR1 is SGDLS and CDR2 is YYNGEE. CDR3 length: 17 amino acids.

This clone was seen only a few times. This chain joins TRBV2 and TRBJ1-6; tentative D call: TRBD1 (6 bases). V was cut by 8 bases and J by 5 bases, with 13 bases left in between. The CDR3 is made up of 14 amino acids. The germline V gene encodes CDR1 SNHLY and CDR2 FYNNEI. CDR3 in DNA: TGTGCCAGCTTTTGGGACACCCATAATTCACCCCTCCACTTT. It is translated as CASFWDTHNSPLHF.

The chain uses TRBV18 and TRBJ1-2; 12 bases map to TRBD1. This CDR3 is 15 amino acids long. Germline trimming cut 5 bases from V and 4 bases from J; bases unmatched to any gene: 5. CDR1 and CDR2 (germline): KGHSH, LQKENI. Written as DNA, the CDR3 is TGTGCCAGCTCAACGGGACAGGGGGCAAGCTATGGCTACACCTTC. Translated: CASSTGQGASYGYTF.

The genes are TRBV5-6 and TRBJ1-1, with D unclear. This CDR3 comprises 12 residues. Germline CDR1 reads SGHDT; CDR2 reads YYEEEE. V was shortened by 2 bases and J by 4 bases, with 6 bases between the two germline ends. CDR3 region: CASSFLGTEAFF. The DNA of the CDR3 is TGTGCCAGCAGCTTTTTGGGCACTGAAGCTTTCTTT.

The V gene is TRBV7-2, the J gene TRBJ1-1, with 11 positions matching TRBD1. The trim removed 4 bases at V and 6 bases at J, leaving 7 bases unmatched. The CDR3 is 15 amino acids. Looked up from germline, CDR1 is SGHTA and CDR2 is FQGNSA. The CDR3 sequence: CASSSHGQGASEAFF. CDR3 DNA sequence: TGTGCCAGCAGCTCCCACGGACAGGGGGCCTCTGAAGCTTTCTTT.

The chain joins TRBV30 to TRBJ2-2; no clear D gene. This CDR3 spans 11 amino acids. The V gene's germline CDR1 is GTSNPN and CDR2 SVGIG (reference sequence). V gave up 5 bases and J gave up 5 bases, with 6 bases separating them. In DNA, the CDR3 is TGTGCCTGGGGTCTAACCGGGGAGCTGTTTTTT. This encodes CAWGLTGELFF.

The chain has TRBV30 and TRBJ2-3, with 9 bases fitting TRBD2. CDR3 size: 14 residues. J gave up 6 bases and V 3 bases, and 7 bases lay outside the gene matches. Germline CDR1 and CDR2: GTSNPN and SVGIG (reference sequence). CDR3 in DNA: TGTGCCTGGAGATACAGCGGGGGGCCCGATACGCAGTATTTT. Protein product: CAWRYSGGPDTQYF.

The V call is TRBV5-1, the J call TRBJ1-1; TRBD1 is a possible D gene (6 bases). The CDR3 covers 15 residues. Germline V lookup: CDR1 SGHRS, CDR2 YFSETQ. V was clipped by 5 bases and J by 2 bases, with 16 bases between them. CDR3 protein: CASSPMGGPNTEAFF. Written as DNA, the CDR3 is TGCGCCAGCAGTCCCATGGGGGGGCCAAACACTGAAGCTTTCTTT.

The chain carries TRBV10-3 and TRBJ1-3; D not resolved. The CDR3 runs to 15 residues. Germline V gene sequence: CDR1 ENHRY, CDR2 SYGVKD. V lost 3 bases to trimming and J lost 0 bases, with 9 bases between them. CDR3 in DNA: TGTGCCATCAGTGAATGGACGAACTCTGGAAACACCATATATTTT. It codes for CAISEWTNSGNTIYF.

The rearrangement links TRBV18 to TRBJ1-3; D call uncertain. V was shortened by 10 bases and J by 0 bases, with 13 bases between the two germline ends. Germline values: CDR1 KGHSH, CDR2 LQKENI. This CDR3 has 14 residues. Here the CDR3 DNA reads TGTGCCACGCTGGAACTCAGCTCTGGAAACACCATATATTTT. Its protein is CATLELSSGNTIYF.